These 18 T cell receptor beta chains came from one sample sequenced in a study of cytomegalovirus exposure and HLA in healthy donors. The PCR was carried out with 60 Vbeta primers and 13 Jbeta primers. Assay used: immunoSEQ multiplex PCR; TCRdb lists only in-frame clones, some missing. Here the sample spans around 94,000 clones, 63% being singletons. Material for sequencing was PBMCs. The origin of the receptors is a human donor in good health.

V usage is TRBV30 and J usage is TRBJ2-1; 7 bases fit TRBD2. CDR1 is GTSNPN, CDR2 SVGIG, per germline (reference sequence). The CDR3 is made up of 15 amino acids. V was clipped by 0 bases and J by 7 bases; unmatched bases: 9. CDR3 region: CAWSVPQRDINEQFF. The CDR3 DNA reads TGTGCCTGGAGTGTACCCCAGCGGGATATAAATGAGCAGTTCTTC.

This clone was observed a handful of times. The chain is built from TRBV5-1 and TRBJ2-1, with unresolved D. Trimming shortened V by 2 bases and J by 2 bases, and 14 bases separated the two germline ends. The CDR3 is 16 residues long. Germline lookup yields CDR1 SGHRS and CDR2 YFSETQ. In nucleotides, the CDR3 is TGCGCCAGCAGCTTAAGCAAGACTCCGACCTACAATGAGCAGTTCTTC. This encodes CASSLSKTPTYNEQFF. Using reference TRBV5-1 and TRBJ2-1 for the parts outside the CDR3, the full variable domain is KAGVTQTPRYLIKTRGQQVTLSCSPISGHRSVSWYQQTPGQGLQFLFEYFSETQRNKGNFPGRFSGRQFSNSRSEMNVSTLELGDSALYLCASSLSKTPTYNEQFFGPGTRLTVL.

The chain has TRBV5-8 and TRBJ2-1; 7 bases agree with TRBD2. The germline gives CDR1 SGHTS, CDR2 YDEGEE. The CDR3 loop spans 15 amino acids. The V and J ends lost 5 bases and 7 bases, in that order; junction bases with no gene match: 12. CDR3 DNA sequence: TGTGCCAGCAGACTAACTAGCGTGGCGGCTAATGAGCAGTTCTTC. Encoded protein: CASRLTSVAANEQFF.

This clone is a singleton in its sample. The chain carries TRBV7-6 and TRBJ2-7, with 10 bases fitting TRBD2. Germline CDR1 is SGHVS and CDR2 is FNYEAQ. Trimming removed 0 bases from V and 2 bases from J; junction bases left unmatched: 10. The CDR3 is 18 residues long. In DNA, the CDR3 is TGTGCCAGCAGCTTAGCCCCAGGACTAGCGGAGGGACCCTACGAGCAGTACTTC. Its translation is CASSLAPGLAEGPYEQYF.

The chain joins TRBV6-5 to TRBJ1-5, with 7 bases identical to TRBD1. The trim removed 5 bases at V and 6 bases at J, leaving 10 bases unmatched. Germline V gene data show CDR1 as MNHEY and CDR2 as SVGAGI. The CDR3 length is 15 residues. The CDR3 here is CASSPDGQVGQPQHF. The CDR3 DNA sequence: TGTGCCAGCAGTCCGGATGGACAGGTTGGTCAGCCCCAGCATTTT.

This sequence joins TRBV7-2 and TRBJ2-2, with TRBD2 identical over 10 bases. CDR3 length equals 16 residues. V lost 5 bases, J lost 2 bases, and 5 bases stayed unmatched. The germline gives CDR1 SGHTA, CDR2 FQGNSA. CDR3 nucleotides: TGTGCCAGCAGCCCCAGCGGGGGGGGAAACACCGGGGAGCTGTTTTTT. Its translation is CASSPSGGGNTGELFF.

The chain's CDR3 is CASSLRVVTGANYGYTF. DNA for the CDR3: TGTGCCAGCAGTTTAAGGGTGGTGACAGGGGCTAACTATGGCTACACCTTC. This chain uses TRBV27 with TRBJ1-2; 8 nucleotides line up with TRBD1. The length of the CDR3 is 17 residues. The germline V gene encodes CDR1 MNHEY and CDR2 SMNVEV (reference sequence). The V segment lost 2 bases and the J segment 0 bases; nucleotides outside the gene matches: 8.

This clone was counted a few times. The V and J genes are TRBV7-3 and TRBJ2-1; 15 bases are a match to TRBD2. Germline CDR1 and CDR2: SGHTA and FQGTGA. The junction had 4 bases not matched to a gene; V was cut back by 5 bases and J by 8 bases. CDR3 length: 15 amino acids. The CDR3: CASSPGTSGGHEQFF. CDR3 nucleotides: TGTGCCAGCAGCCCCGGGACTAGCGGGGGGCATGAGCAGTTCTTC. Complete variable domain (other parts from reference TRBV7-3 and TRBJ2-1): GAGVSQTPSNKVTEKGKYVELRCDPISGHTALYWYRQSLGQGPEFLIYFQGTGAADDSGLPNDRFFAVRPEGSVSTLKIQRTERGDSAVYLCASSPGTSGGHEQFFGPGTRLTVL.

V usage is TRBV9 and J usage is TRBJ2-2; 9 bases are shared with TRBD1. Per the germline V gene, CDR1 is SGDLS and CDR2 is YYNGEE. CDR3 length: 17 residues. V dropped 0 bases and J dropped 4; count of bases not matched to a gene: 7. CDR3 amino acids: CASSVGLGTGFTGELFF. The CDR3 DNA is TGTGCCAGCAGCGTAGGGCTCGGGACAGGGTTCACCGGGGAGCTGTTTTTT.

The V and J genes are TRBV9 and TRBJ2-7, with TRBD2 identical over 7 bases. From germline, CDR1 is SGDLS and CDR2 YYNGEE. CDR3 size: 13 residues. The V segment lost 0 bases and the J segment 7 bases; nucleotides outside the gene matches: 4. The CDR3 DNA follows: TGTGCCAGCAGCGTAGAAGTTAGCGGGGAGCAGTACTTC. Translated: CASSVEVSGEQYF.

The table lists this clone with a few counts. The chain has TRBV13 and TRBJ2-7; 10 nucleotides line up with TRBD1. Trimming removed 5 bases from V and 4 bases from J; junction bases left unmatched: 11. The CDR3 consists of 16 residues. Germline-derived CDR1 and CDR2 are PRHDT and FYEKMQ (reference sequence). The CDR3 DNA sequence: TGTGCCAGCAGCCTCGTTCGGACAGGGGGAAAATACGAGCAGTACTTC. Translation: CASSLVRTGGKYEQYF.

This chain uses TRBV11-2 with TRBJ1-2, with a weak D call TRBD1 (5 bases). The CDR3 sequence is 13 residues long. The germline CDR1 and CDR2 sequences are SGHAT and FQNNGV. Between the trimmed V and J ends, which lost 1 base and 7 bases, there was a span of 10 bases. This chain's CDR3 is CASSLVQGGGYTF. The CDR3 nucleotides read TGTGCCAGCAGCTTAGTCCAGGGTGGTGGCTACACCTTC.

This rearrangement joins TRBV5-1 to TRBJ2-7, with 7 bases fitting TRBD1. The CDR3 length is 13 residues. After removal of 4 bases from V and 6 bases from J, the junction contained 7 bases not matched to a gene. Germline V lookup: CDR1 SGHRS, CDR2 YFSETQ. The CDR3 DNA reads TGCGCCAGCAGCACTAGACAGGGCCTCGAGCAGTACTTC. Translation: CASSTRQGLEQYF.

V gene TRBV27 combines with J gene TRBJ2-3; D unclear. Germline loops: CDR1 MNHEY, CDR2 SMNVEV (reference sequence). The germline V and J ends were trimmed by 2 bases and 5 bases, with 8 bases remaining between them. The CDR3 sequence is 13 residues long. CDR3 coding DNA: TGTGCCAGCAGTTTACAATTCAGAGATACGCAGTATTTT. Translating gives CASSLQFRDTQYF.

This chain uses TRBV27 with TRBJ1-1; D perhaps matches TRBD1 (6 bases). V was trimmed by 2 bases and J by 8 bases, leaving 12 bases between them. The CDR3 loop spans 13 amino acids. CDR1 MNHEY and CDR2 SMNVEV come from the germline V gene (reference sequence). This CDR3 reads CASSLAGVSEAFF. In DNA, the CDR3 is TGTGCCAGCAGTTTAGCAGGGGTCTCGGAAGCTTTCTTT.

The chain employs TRBV2 and TRBJ1-4, with D possibly matching TRBD1 (5 bases). Germline values: CDR1 SNHLY, CDR2 FYNNEI. The CDR3 has 13 amino acids. The V end lost 7 bases, the J end lost 8 bases, and 14 bases lay between the germline ends. Written as DNA, the CDR3 is TGTGCCAGCACAAACAGGTTTCGAGAAAAACTGTTTTTT. It yields the protein CASTNRFREKLFF.

The chain combines TRBV6-4 with TRBJ2-2, with D possibly being TRBD1 (6 bases). CDR1 is MRHNA, CDR2 SNTAGT, per germline. The CDR3 covers 15 residues. The ends were cut back, 0 bases at V and 4 bases at J, with 9 bases in the middle. CDR3 sequence reads: CASSDSSTGTGELFF. In DNA form, the CDR3 reads TGTGCCAGCAGTGACTCCTCGACAGGCACCGGGGAGCTGTTTTTT.

This clone has a single count. The gene calls are TRBV27 and TRBJ2-1, with TRBD2 matching 11 bases. J was trimmed by 7 bases and V by 5 bases; bases with no gene match: 10. Germline assignment: CDR1 MNHEY and CDR2 SMNVEV (reference sequence). The CDR3 has 16 amino acids. CDR3 DNA: TGTGCCAGCAGTCTTTTAGCGGGAGGGCCGTCGAATGAGCAGTTCTTC. Protein sequence: CASSLLAGGPSNEQFF.